Below are 22 T cell receptor beta chains sequenced from a single sample in a study of OX40 agonist ivuxolimab in advanced cancers. Profiled with immunoSEQ multiplex PCR; TCRdb holds only in-frame clones, not every one. The sample records about 10,000 clones, 60% to 85% being singletons. The sequencing here drew on CD4+ or CD8+ T cells sorted from blood, taken in a trial of the OX40 agonist ivuxolimab. These receptors originate from an adult with an advanced solid tumor such as melanoma, head and neck, liver or kidney cancer.

This clone occurred once. The rearrangement joins TRBV9 to TRBJ2-7, with a weak D call TRBD2 (5 bases). CDR3 length: 16 amino acids. Trimming took 4 bases from V and 0 from J, leaving 17 bases between them. Germline CDR1 reads SGDLS; CDR2 reads YYNGEE. In DNA, the CDR3 is TGTGCCAGCAGCAAACGGGGTTCAAGAGGCTCCTACGAGCAGTACTTC. This encodes CASSKRGSRGSYEQYF. The full variable domain, in which reference TRBV9 and TRBJ2-7 provide the parts outside the CDR3, is DSGVTQTPKHLITATGQRVTLRCSPRSGDLSVYWYQQSLDQGLQFLIQYYNGEERAKGNILERFSAQQFPDLHSELNLSSLELGDSALYFCASSKRGSRGSYEQYFGPGTRLTVT.

The V and J genes are TRBV6-9 and TRBJ2-5; D unresolved. Per the germline V gene, CDR1 is MNHGY and CDR2 is SVAAGI. The CDR3 is made up of 11 amino acids. V lost 6 bases, J lost 0 bases, and 2 bases lay in between. The CDR3 DNA reads TGTGCCAGCAGCTACCAAGAGACCCAGTACTTC. Its translation: CASSYQETQYF.

This chain uses TRBV7-2 with TRBJ1-3; perhaps TRBD1 as D (6 bases). V was cut by 4 bases and J by 7 bases, with 11 bases left in between. Looked up from germline, CDR1 is SGHTA and CDR2 is FQGNSA. CDR3 length equals 13 residues. CDR3 protein: CASSSQTGNTIYF. CDR3 nucleotide sequence: TGTGCCAGCAGCTCCCAAACAGGGAACACCATATATTTT.

In its sample, this clone is large (0.1 to 1%). J is TRBJ1-1 and V is TRBV12-2. TRBV12-2 is recorded as a pseudogene. The CDR3 runs to 14 residues. The CDR3 is CASPYSGENTEAFF. The CDR3 region has the DNA TGTGCAAGTCCCTACTCCGGGGAGAACACTGAAGCTTTCTTT.

The rearrangement joins TRBV4-1 to TRBJ1-1; 7 nucleotides align to TRBD1. Germline assignment: CDR1 MGHRA and CDR2 YSYEKL. The V and J ends lost 0 bases and 4 bases, in that order; junction bases with no gene match: 2. The CDR3 sequence is 14 residues long. DNA for the CDR3: TGCGCCAGCAGCCAAGAGACAGGGACCACTGAAGCTTTCTTT. It codes for CASSQETGTTEAFF.

The chain links TRBV30 to TRBJ1-5; the D gene is possibly TRBD1 (6 bases). Germline values: CDR1 GTSNPN, CDR2 SVGIG (reference sequence). This CDR3 has 15 residues. Trimming removed 0 bases at V and 6 bases at J, with 15 bases between. CDR3 sequence reads: CAWSVGGGSFQPQHF. In DNA form, the CDR3 reads TGTGCCTGGAGTGTAGGGGGGGGCTCCTTTCAGCCCCAGCATTTT.

This clone showed up just a few times. The V and J genes are TRBV14 and TRBJ2-7, with TRBD1 matching over 9 bases. Germline-derived CDR1 and CDR2 are SGHDN and FVKESK. Losses at the gene ends were 4 bases for V and 2 bases for J; bases not matched to a gene: 6. This CDR3 comprises 15 residues. The CDR3 protein is CASSPHRGQAYEQYF. CDR3 coding DNA: TGTGCCAGCAGCCCCCACAGGGGGCAAGCCTACGAGCAGTACTTC.

This clone has more than one count but fewer than ten. The chain is built from TRBV20-1 and TRBJ1-5; no definite D call. Germline V gives CDR1 DFQATT, CDR2 SNEGSKA (reference sequence). The V end was cut by 5 bases, the J end by 10 bases, with 6 bases between. The CDR3 spans 9 residues. The CDR3: CSAGEPQHF. DNA of the CDR3: TGCAGTGCTGGGGAACCCCAGCATTTT.

The chain recombines TRBV27 with TRBJ2-7, with 7 bases aligning to TRBD1. V was pared by 1 base and J by 2 bases, with 8 bases of the junction left unmatched. Germline V gene data show CDR1 as MNHEY and CDR2 as SMNVEV (reference sequence). This CDR3 contains 16 residues. In nucleotides, the CDR3 is TGTGCCAGCAGTTTATTAGGGACAGAAAAAACCTACGAGCAGTACTTC. Its translation: CASSLLGTEKTYEQYF.

The V call is TRBV11-2, the J call TRBJ1-1; D uncertain. The V end was cut by 5 bases, the J end by 4 bases, with 11 bases between. Per germline, CDR1 SGHAT and CDR2 FQNNGV. This CDR3 is built from 13 residues. The CDR3, as DNA: TGTGCCAGCAGCCCCGGTCCCGCCACTGAAGCTTTCTTT. Translating gives CASSPGPATEAFF.

The J gene is TRBJ2-3, the V gene TRBV6-5; tentative D call: TRBD1 (6 bases). This CDR3 has 14 residues. CDR1 is MNHEY, CDR2 SVGAGI, per germline. The V gene lost 7 bases and the J gene lost 0 bases, with 11 bases spanning the gap. The chain's CDR3 is CASTLQGSTDTQYF. CDR3 nucleotides: TGTGCCAGCACCCTACAGGGAAGCACAGATACGCAGTATTTT.

Only a few counts were recorded for this clone. The V gene is TRBV19, the J gene TRBJ2-1; D possibly corresponds to TRBD2 (7 bases). The CDR3 covers 17 residues. Germline CDR1 is LNHDA and CDR2 is SQIVND (reference sequence). Trimming removed 3 bases from V and 6 bases from J, with 21 bases in between. The CDR3 is CASSMVVGGPGGNEQFF. The CDR3 DNA reads as TGTGCCAGTAGTATGGTTGTGGGGGGGCCTGGCGGCAATGAGCAGTTCTTC.

The chain has TRBV10-3 and TRBJ1-3; D gene uncertain. Germline V lookup: CDR1 ENHRY, CDR2 SYGVKD. Trimming cost V 6 bases and J 8 bases, with 14 bases left between them. The CDR3 has 13 residues. The CDR3 sequence: CAIRDLVPYTIYF. Written as DNA, the CDR3 is TGTGCCATCAGGGACCTGGTTCCGTACACCATATATTTT.

The rearrangement uses TRBV7-3 and TRBJ1-3; TRBD1 might be the D (6 bases). The germline V gene encodes CDR1 SGHTA and CDR2 FQGTGA. The V gene lost 5 bases and the J gene lost 7 bases, with 15 bases spanning the gap. The CDR3 extends over 14 amino acids. Written as DNA, the CDR3 is TGTGCCAGCAGCCCGAGGGACAAGTGGAACACCATATATTTT. Translation: CASSPRDKWNTIYF.

This chain connects TRBV18 to TRBJ1-1, with 9 bases aligning to TRBD1. Germline V gene sequence: CDR1 KGHSH, CDR2 LQKENI. J gave up 1 base and V 6 bases, and 9 bases lay outside the gene matches. The CDR3 is made up of 16 amino acids. CDR3 amino acids: CASSQGTGYGNTEAFF. CDR3 DNA sequence: TGTGCCAGCTCTCAAGGGACAGGGTATGGGAACACTGAAGCTTTCTTT. The complete variable domain, with remaining parts taken from reference TRBV18 and TRBJ1-1, reads NAGVMQNPRHLVRRRGQEARLRCSPMKGHSHVYWYRQLPEEGLKFMVYLQKENIIDESGMPKERFSAEFPKEGPSILRIQQVVRGDSAAYFCASSQGTGYGNTEAFFGQGTRLTVV.

The gene calls are TRBV28 and TRBJ2-7, with TRBD1 identical over 10 bases. The V segment lost 6 bases and the J segment 6 bases; nucleotides outside the gene matches: 11. In germline, CDR1 is MDHEN, CDR2 SYDVKM. The CDR3 has 15 residues. In nucleotides, the CDR3 is TGTGCCAGCAGCCAGCGCGGACAGGGGGAGATCGAGCAGTACTTC. Translated, it gives CASSQRGQGEIEQYF.

J is TRBJ1-6 and V is TRBV6-5; perhaps TRBD1 as D (6 bases). The V gene's germline CDR1 is MNHEY and CDR2 SVGAGI. Between the trimmed V and J ends, which lost 5 bases and 9 bases, there was a span of 14 bases. This CDR3 region has 14 residues. As DNA, the CDR3 is TGTGCCAGCAGTGATCAGGGGACGGGTTCACCCCTCCACTTT. Amino acid sequence: CASSDQGTGSPLHF.

The rearrangement links TRBV9 to TRBJ1-2; unclear D gene. V was pared by 3 bases and J by 8 bases, with 17 bases between. The CDR3 runs 14 residues. Germline-derived CDR1 and CDR2 are SGDLS and YYNGEE. The CDR3 spells CASSASGRASGYTF. The CDR3 DNA follows: TGTGCCAGCAGCGCGTCGGGGAGGGCTAGCGGCTACACCTTC.

The chain couples TRBV6-1 to TRBJ2-7; 9 nucleotides align to TRBD1. Germline V gives CDR1 MNHNS, CDR2 SASEGT. The length of the CDR3 is 15 residues. The V segment lost 10 bases and the J segment 5 bases; nucleotides outside the gene matches: 15. The CDR3 bases are TGTGCCACCAGGGGGGAGGGACAGGGACGCGACGAGCAGTACTTC. Residues: CATRGEGQGRDEQYF.

This clone is labeled medium-sized. The rearrangement uses TRBV7-3 and TRBJ2-7; D perhaps matches TRBD1 (6 bases). The length of the CDR3 is 15 residues. V dropped 5 bases and J dropped 3 bases, with 17 bases sitting between them. Germline V gives CDR1 SGHTA, CDR2 FQGTGA. CDR3 amino acids: CASSPPRGGRYEQYF. The CDR3 DNA reads as TGTGCCAGCAGCCCCCCCCGTGGGGGCCGCTACGAGCAGTACTTC.

This clone was counted a few times. V and J are TRBV30 and TRBJ2-1; D perhaps matches TRBD2 (6 bases). With 2 bases removed from V and 6 bases from J, the gap between germline ends came to 14 bases. The CDR3 sequence is 14 residues long. CDR1 and CDR2 (germline): GTSNPN, SVGIG (reference sequence). In nucleotides, the CDR3 is TGTGCCTGGAGTCGGGCACTAGCAGGCAATGAGCAGTTCTTC. It encodes CAWSRALAGNEQFF.

The DNA for the CDR3 is TGTGCCAGCAGTCAAATCCTGGGGAGCCCTGGCTACACCTTC. Amino acid sequence: CASSQILGSPGYTF. The rearrangement links TRBV27 to TRBJ1-2; D is unclear. The V end lost 5 bases, the J end lost 7 bases, and 17 bases lay between the germline ends. Per germline, CDR1 MNHEY and CDR2 SMNVEV (reference sequence). The CDR3 has 14 amino acids.